Presented here are 27 T cell receptor beta chains from one specimen sequenced in a study of control samples from healthy donors and cancer patients. Clones were sequenced by immunoSEQ multiplex PCR, and TCRdb holds only the in-frame ones, with some missing. Seen here are 93,000 or so clones, 80% to 90% observed once, and the top ten hold 15% to 20%. Input material: PBMCs. The receptors originated from a man aged 60-69 years with lung cancer.

The V call is TRBV30, the J call TRBJ1-2; no clear D gene. Trimming shortened V by 2 bases and J by 3 bases, and 13 bases separated the two germline ends. This CDR3 region has 14 residues. CDR1 and CDR2 (germline): GTSNPN, SVGIG (reference sequence). The CDR3 loop is CAWSKPPHDYGYTF. CDR3 bases: TGTGCCTGGAGTAAACCCCCTCATGACTATGGCTACACCTTC.

CDR3 sequence reads: CASSPGHTETDTQYF. The CDR3 DNA sequence: TGTGCCAGCAGCCCAGGACATACCGAGACAGATACGCAGTATTTT. V usage is TRBV5-8 and J usage is TRBJ2-3, with D perhaps matching TRBD1 (5 bases). V shed 4 bases and J shed 3 bases, with 15 bases lying between them. This CDR3 is built from 15 residues. Germline V gene lookup returns CDR1 SGHTS and CDR2 YDEGEE. Variable domain in full (rest from reference TRBV5-8 and TRBJ2-3): EAGVTQSPTHLIKTRGQQATLRCSPISGHTSVYWYQQALGLGLQFLLWYDEGEERNRGNFPPRFSGRQFPNYSSELNVNALELEDSALYLCASSPGHTETDTQYFGPGTRLTVL.

This sequence joins TRBV4-1 and TRBJ1-2; 7 bases map to TRBD1. V lost 5 bases to trimming and J lost 4 bases; unmatched junction nucleotides: 10. This CDR3 contains 15 residues. The germline gives CDR1 MGHRA, CDR2 YSYEKL. CDR3 sequence: CASSVGQTTFYGYTF. The CDR3 DNA follows: TGCGCCAGCAGCGTGGGACAGACTACTTTCTATGGCTACACCTTC.

The chain couples TRBV7-9 to TRBJ2-2; D remains unclear. V was shortened by 2 bases and J by 3 bases, with 10 bases between the two germline ends. This CDR3 comprises 15 residues. Germline V gives CDR1 SEHNR, CDR2 FQNEAQ (reference sequence). The CDR3 nucleotides read TGTGCCAGCAGCTTAATGGGCAGAGACACCGGGGAGCTGTTTTTT. This codes for CASSLMGRDTGELFF.

The chain recombines TRBV7-6 with TRBJ2-7, with 8 bases lining up with TRBD1. With V trimmed by 5 bases and J by 3 bases, 15 bases remained unmatched. Germline assignment: CDR1 SGHVS and CDR2 FNYEAQ. The CDR3 consists of 17 residues. CDR3 sequence reads: CASSIGQGRNLGYEQYF. CDR3 bases: TGTGCCAGCAGCATTGGACAGGGAAGGAATCTGGGCTACGAGCAGTACTTC.

The chain combines TRBV7-9 with TRBJ2-7; D perhaps matches TRBD2 (5 bases). CDR3 length: 14 residues. The germline CDR1 and CDR2 sequences are SEHNR and FQNEAQ (reference sequence). Trimming took 5 bases from V and 7 from J, leaving 18 bases between them. The CDR3 DNA is TGTGCCAGCAGCCCGGCAACCCGGGGTGGGGAGCAGTACTTC. Protein: CASSPATRGGEQYF.

This clone was seen only a few times. The V call is TRBV27, the J call TRBJ2-2; no clear D. Per germline, CDR1 MNHEY and CDR2 SMNVEV (reference sequence). V was pared by 3 bases and J by 6 bases, with 8 bases between. CDR3 length equals 13 residues. The CDR3 DNA follows: TGTGCCAGCAGTTTGATGGGCCCCGGGGAGCTGTTTTTT. This codes for CASSLMGPGELFF.

For the CDR3, the DNA is TGTGCCAGCTCACCACAGGGTGTTACTGAAGCTTTCTTT. It codes for CASSPQGVTEAFF. This rearrangement joins TRBV18 to TRBJ1-1; D gene uncertain. This CDR3 has 13 amino acids. Between the trimmed V and J ends, which lost 1 base and 5 bases, there was a span of 8 bases. Looked up from germline, CDR1 is KGHSH and CDR2 is LQKENI. Variable domain in full (rest from reference TRBV18 and TRBJ1-1): NAGVMQNPRHLVRRRGQEARLRCSPMKGHSHVYWYRQLPEEGLKFMVYLQKENIIDESGMPKERFSAEFPKEGPSILRIQQVVRGDSAAYFCASSPQGVTEAFFGQGTRLTVV.

V is TRBV7-2 and J is TRBJ1-1; D might be TRBD1 (5 bases). CDR1 SGHTA and CDR2 FQGNSA come from the germline V gene. This CDR3 has 13 residues. With 4 bases removed from V and 1 base from J, the gap between germline ends came to 7 bases. The CDR3 sequence: CASSSGQNTEAFF. Written as DNA, the CDR3 is TGTGCCAGCAGCTCAGGACAGAACACTGAAGCTTTCTTT.

The chain recombines TRBV2 with TRBJ1-4; D unresolved. There are 13 residues in the CDR3. Germline V gene lookup returns CDR1 SNHLY and CDR2 FYNNEI. Trimming shortened V by 8 bases and J by 3 bases, and 10 bases separated the two germline ends. In nucleotides, the CDR3 is TGTGCCAGCTCATCCCGGTCTAATGAAAAACTGTTTTTT. Translation gives CASSSRSNEKLFF.

The rearrangement uses TRBV2 and TRBJ2-1; TRBD1 matches at 7 bases. V dropped 6 bases and J dropped 4; count of bases not matched to a gene: 6. CDR3 length: 14 amino acids. Looked up from germline, CDR1 is SNHLY and CDR2 is FYNNEI. This chain's CDR3 is CASRLDRHYNEQFF. CDR3 sequence (DNA): TGTGCCAGCAGATTGGACAGGCATTACAATGAGCAGTTCTTC.

CDR3 nucleotides: TGTGCCAGCAGCTTAGGAGGGAGCACCGGGGAGCTGTTTTTT. Translated, it gives CASSLGGSTGELFF. The chain uses TRBV11-3 and TRBJ2-2, with a possible D match to TRBD2 (5 bases). Germline assignment: CDR1 SGHNT and CDR2 YENEEA. The CDR3 runs 14 residues. V lost 1 base and J 4 bases, leaving 7 bases between the germline ends.

This rearrangement joins TRBV18 to TRBJ1-1; 7 bases line up with TRBD1. The V segment lost 3 bases and the J segment 6 bases; nucleotides outside the gene matches: 4. CDR3 length: 13 residues. Germline V gene sequence: CDR1 KGHSH, CDR2 LQKENI. CDR3 DNA sequence: TGTGCCAGCTCACCCCGAGGACAGGCTGAAGCTTTCTTT. Translating gives CASSPRGQAEAFF.

In this sample, this clone turned up once. This sequence joins TRBV7-3 and TRBJ2-3; D uncertain. CDR3 length equals 15 residues. Trimming took off 2 bases at V and 2 bases at J, with 11 bases between the two ends. Germline CDR1 is SGHTA and CDR2 is FQGTGA. The CDR3 loop is CASSLSPTFTDTQYF. The CDR3, as DNA: TGTGCCAGCAGCTTATCTCCGACCTTCACAGATACGCAGTATTTT.

This clone came up once. The rearrangement uses TRBV10-2 and TRBJ1-6; the match to TRBD1 covers 7 bases. Germline trimming cut 2 bases from V and 2 bases from J; bases unmatched to any gene: 3. The CDR3 is made up of 16 amino acids. Per the germline V gene, CDR1 is WSHSY and CDR2 is SAAADI. CDR3 protein: CASSEQGGTYNSPLHF. Here the CDR3 DNA reads TGCGCCAGCAGTGAGCAGGGGGGAACCTATAATTCACCCCTCCACTTT.

This clone was recorded a few times. The rearrangement uses TRBV6-5 and TRBJ1-6; no clear D. Trimming pared 0 bases from V and 7 bases from J, leaving 10 bases between. Per the germline V gene, CDR1 is MNHEY and CDR2 is SVGAGI. The CDR3 spans 15 residues. CDR3 sequence: CASSYSPGLNSPLHF. Here the CDR3 DNA reads TGTGCCAGCAGTTACTCTCCTGGTCTAAATTCACCCCTCCACTTT.

The chain links TRBV6-5 to TRBJ2-2, with D hard to call. CDR1 and CDR2 (germline): MNHEY, SVGAGI. This CDR3 contains 11 residues. V was trimmed by 5 bases and J by 8 bases, leaving 6 bases between them. The CDR3 sequence is CASSSYGELFF. CDR3 DNA sequence: TGTGCCAGCAGTAGCTATGGGGAGCTGTTTTTT.

The chain couples TRBV18 to TRBJ2-7, with TRBD2 matching over 7 bases. The germline CDR1 and CDR2 sequences are KGHSH and LQKENI. V shed 2 bases and J 4 bases; nucleotides not matched to a gene: 5. The length of the CDR3 is 14 residues. This CDR3 is CASSPGDYPYEQYV. The CDR3 DNA is TGTGCCAGCTCACCAGGGGACTATCCTTACGAGCAGTACGTC.

V and J are TRBV11-2 and TRBJ1-5; D is undetermined. The CDR3 is 16 residues long. Germline-derived CDR1 and CDR2 are SGHAT and FQNNGV. Trimming took off 1 base at V and 10 bases at J, with 20 bases between the two ends. The CDR3 DNA reads TGTGCCAGCAGCTTAGGCGGGGATGGGTTACTGGAACCCCAGCATTTT. Protein: CASSLGGDGLLEPQHF.

V usage is TRBV28 and J usage is TRBJ2-2, with D maybe TRBD1 (5 bases). V lost 1 base and J 7 bases, leaving 10 bases between the germline ends. This CDR3 contains 14 residues. Germline V CDR1 and CDR2: MDHEN, SYDVKM. The CDR3 reads CASSLLWGRGELFF. Here the CDR3 DNA reads TGTGCCAGCAGTTTATTGTGGGGCCGCGGGGAGCTGTTTTTT. Full variable domain (outside the CDR3, taken from reference TRBV28 and TRBJ2-2): DVKVTQSSRYLVKRTGEKVFLECVQDMDHENMFWYRQDPGLGLRLIYFSYDVKMKEKGDIPEGYSVSREKKERFSLILESASTNQTSMYLCASSLLWGRGELFFGEGSRLTVL.

The rearrangement links TRBV11-3 to TRBJ1-5; D is unclear. Germline assignment: CDR1 SGHNT and CDR2 YENEEA. The CDR3 is made up of 13 amino acids. V gave up 1 base and J gave up 4 bases, with 5 bases separating them. The CDR3 loop reads CASSLGENQPQHF. The CDR3 DNA follows: TGTGCCAGCAGCTTAGGGGAAAATCAGCCCCAGCATTTT.

J is TRBJ2-1 and V is TRBV12-3 or TRBV12-4, with no clear D. The CDR3 totals 11 residues. V lost 2 bases to trimming and J lost 4 bases, with 0 bases between them. CDR3: CASSLYNEQFF. For the CDR3, the DNA is TGTGCCAGCAGTTTATACAATGAGCAGTTCTTC.

V and J are TRBV4-1 and TRBJ2-2; 7 nucleotides match TRBD1. CDR1 and CDR2 (germline): MGHRA, YSYEKL. Trimming removed 6 bases from V and 1 base from J; junction bases left unmatched: 5. The CDR3 is 15 residues long. The CDR3 region has the DNA TGCGCCAGCAGGTCCGGGACAGAGAACACCGGGGAGCTGTTTTTT. Translation: CASRSGTENTGELFF.

The CDR3 nucleotides are TGTGCCAGCAGCTTCAACGTTGTACGTAATGAAAAACTGTTTTTT. It specifies CASSFNVVRNEKLFF. The chain is built from TRBV5-5 and TRBJ1-4, with D hard to call. The ends were cut back, 2 bases at V and 4 bases at J, with 12 bases in the middle. The V gene's germline CDR1 is SGHKS and CDR2 YYEKEE (reference sequence). This CDR3 is built from 15 residues.

The genes are TRBV7-2 and TRBJ1-1; D uncertain. V was trimmed by 5 bases and J by 0 bases, leaving 13 bases between them. The CDR3 totals 15 residues. CDR1 is SGHTA and CDR2 is FQGNSA in the germline V gene. The CDR3 nucleotides read TGTGCCAGCAGCCCCCGGTTAGTGGTGAACACTGAAGCTTTCTTT. Translated, it gives CASSPRLVVNTEAFF.

This clone appeared once. This rearrangement joins TRBV25-1 to TRBJ2-4; the D is unclear. The CDR3 sequence is 13 residues long. The germline gives CDR1 MGHDK, CDR2 SYGVNS. V lost 3 bases to trimming and J lost 0 bases, with 3 bases between them. The CDR3 reads CASSDSAKNIQYF. The CDR3 nucleotides read TGTGCCAGCAGTGACTCAGCCAAAAACATTCAGTACTTC.

This clone was detected only once. The chain recombines TRBV5-1 with TRBJ2-7; 8 bases line up with TRBD1. The V gene end was trimmed by 3 bases and the J gene end by 1 base; junction bases not matched to a gene: 15. The CDR3 runs to 18 residues. Germline CDR1 reads SGHRS; CDR2 reads YFSETQ. Here the CDR3 DNA reads TGCGCCAGCAGCTGGGGCCAGGGGGCAATTGGGGGATCCTACGAGCAGTACTTC. Protein sequence: CASSWGQGAIGGSYEQYF.